This TCR beta chain was retrieved from a study of T cell responses to AZD1222 COVID-19 vaccine. Study background: Doses given second, at about 4 or about 12 weeks, were pooled.

Broader study findings: In a largely white British group with more females than males, clonal diversity was possibly underestimated.

Only in-frame clones appear in the TCRdb table, and some are missing; sequencing was by immunoSEQ multiplex PCR. The table records 65,000 to 85,000 clones, approximately 90% of them present only once. The germline CDR1 and CDR2 sequences are SGHNT and YYREEE (reference sequence). Deletions cut 2 bases from V and 3 bases from J, with 12 bases between. The CDR3 totals 14 residues. A remark on this clone: Its antigen is unknown.

The genes are TRBV5-4 and TRBJ2-7, with D possibly being TRBD1 (6 bases). The starting material was peripheral blood, obtained on day 0 of AZD1222 vaccination. This sequence was found in an adult in good health. The CDR3 region has the DNA TGTGCCAGCAGCTTAAAGTCGGACAGCTACGAGCAGTACTTC. This translates into CASSLKSDSYEQYF.